The clone carrying this TCR beta chain showed up just once. Profiling relied on immunoSEQ multiplex PCR, and the TCRdb table lists in-frame clones only, not all of them. In the table there are roughly 140,000 clones, around 84% of which are singletons. The data were obtained in a study of blood T cell repertoires in COVID-19. About the research overall: Samples representing acute and convalescent COVID-19 were sourced from the United States, Italy and Spain.

The sequence was obtained from a man aged 60-69 years with active or convalescent COVID-19. The sequenced sample consisted of peripheral blood.

CDR3 nucleotides: TGTGCCAGCAGCTCCGCTAGCGGGAGGCCGTACAATGAGCAGTTCTTC. It specifies CASSSASGRPYNEQFF. The rearrangement joins TRBV5-4 to TRBJ2-1; 11 bases agree with TRBD2. There are 16 residues in the CDR3. Germline V lookup: CDR1 SGHNT, CDR2 YYREEE (reference sequence). The V gene end was trimmed by 3 bases and the J gene end by 4 bases; junction bases not matched to a gene: 6.